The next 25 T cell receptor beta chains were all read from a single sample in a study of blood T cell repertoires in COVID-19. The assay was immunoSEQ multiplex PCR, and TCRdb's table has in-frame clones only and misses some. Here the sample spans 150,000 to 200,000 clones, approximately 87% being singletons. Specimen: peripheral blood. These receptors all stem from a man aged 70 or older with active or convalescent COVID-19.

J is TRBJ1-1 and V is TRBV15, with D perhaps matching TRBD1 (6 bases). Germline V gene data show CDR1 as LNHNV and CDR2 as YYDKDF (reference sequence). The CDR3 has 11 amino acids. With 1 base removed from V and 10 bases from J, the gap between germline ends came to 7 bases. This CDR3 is CATSRGQVAFF. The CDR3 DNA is TGTGCCACCAGCAGAGGACAGGTAGCTTTCTTT.

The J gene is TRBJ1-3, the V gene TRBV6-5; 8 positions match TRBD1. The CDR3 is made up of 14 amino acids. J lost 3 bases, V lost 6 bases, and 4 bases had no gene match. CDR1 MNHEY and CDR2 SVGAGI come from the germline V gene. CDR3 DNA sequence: TGTGCCAGCAGCGGCAGGGGGCTTGGAAACACCATATATTTT. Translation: CASSGRGLGNTIYF.

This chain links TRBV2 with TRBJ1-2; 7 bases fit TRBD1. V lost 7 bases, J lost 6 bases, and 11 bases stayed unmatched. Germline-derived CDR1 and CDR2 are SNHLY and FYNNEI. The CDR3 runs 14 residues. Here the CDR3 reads CASILTGSGNGYTF. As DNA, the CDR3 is TGTGCCAGCATTTTGACAGGGTCTGGTAATGGCTACACCTTC.

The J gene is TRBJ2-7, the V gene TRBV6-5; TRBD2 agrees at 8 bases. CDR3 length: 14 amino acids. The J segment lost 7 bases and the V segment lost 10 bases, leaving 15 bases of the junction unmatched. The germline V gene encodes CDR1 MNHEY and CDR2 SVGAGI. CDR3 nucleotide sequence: TGTGCCACCGGGAGGGCCCCTTTCGGCGCGGAGCAGTACTTC. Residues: CATGRAPFGAEQYF.

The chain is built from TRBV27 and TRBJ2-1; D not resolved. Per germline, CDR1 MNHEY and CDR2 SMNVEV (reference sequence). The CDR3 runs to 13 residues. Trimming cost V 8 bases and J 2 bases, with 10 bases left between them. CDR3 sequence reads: CASWRPAYNEQFF. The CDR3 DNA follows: TGTGCCAGCTGGAGACCCGCCTACAATGAGCAGTTCTTC.

CDR3 sequence (DNA): TGTGCCAGCAGTTTCCCGCCCACAGGGCTGCGGGGCTACACCTTC. It encodes CASSFPPTGLRGYTF. The J gene is TRBJ1-2, the V gene TRBV28, with D possibly TRBD1 on 6 matching bases. Germline assignment: CDR1 MDHEN and CDR2 SYDVKM. The CDR3 length is 15 residues. The V gene lost 3 bases and the J gene lost 8 bases, with 19 bases spanning the gap.

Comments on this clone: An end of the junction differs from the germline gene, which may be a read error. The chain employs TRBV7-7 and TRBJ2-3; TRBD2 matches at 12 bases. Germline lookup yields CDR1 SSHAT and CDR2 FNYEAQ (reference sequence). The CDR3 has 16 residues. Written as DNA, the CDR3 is TGTGCTAGCAGCCCATGGACTAGCGGGACACCAGATACGCAGTATTTT. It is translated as CASSPWTSGTPDTQYF.

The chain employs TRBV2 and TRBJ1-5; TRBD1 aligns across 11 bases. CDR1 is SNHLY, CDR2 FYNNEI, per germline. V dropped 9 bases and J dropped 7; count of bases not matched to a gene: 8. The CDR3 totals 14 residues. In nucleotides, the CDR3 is TGTGCCAGTGCCGGGACAGGGGGTAAACAGCCCCAGCATTTT. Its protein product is CASAGTGGKQPQHF.

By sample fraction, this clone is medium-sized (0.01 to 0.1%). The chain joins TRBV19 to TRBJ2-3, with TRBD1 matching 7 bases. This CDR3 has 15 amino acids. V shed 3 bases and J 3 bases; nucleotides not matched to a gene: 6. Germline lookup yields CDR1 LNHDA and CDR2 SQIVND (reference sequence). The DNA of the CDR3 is TGTGCCAGTAGTATCCTAACAGGGGTGACAGATACGCAGTATTTT. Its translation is CASSILTGVTDTQYF.

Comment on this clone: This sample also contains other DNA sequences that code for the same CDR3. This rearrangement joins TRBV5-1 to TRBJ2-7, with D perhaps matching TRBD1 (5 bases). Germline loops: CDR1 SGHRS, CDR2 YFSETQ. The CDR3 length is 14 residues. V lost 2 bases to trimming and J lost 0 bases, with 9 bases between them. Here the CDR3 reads CASSLQASSYEQYF. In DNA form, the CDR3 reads TGCGCCAGCAGCTTACAGGCTAGCTCCTACGAGCAGTACTTC.

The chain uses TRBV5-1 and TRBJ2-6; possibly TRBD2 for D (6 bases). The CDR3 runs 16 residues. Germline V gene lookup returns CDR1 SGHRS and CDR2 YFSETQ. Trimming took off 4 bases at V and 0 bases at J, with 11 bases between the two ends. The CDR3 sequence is CASSVAGPSGANVLTF. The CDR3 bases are TGCGCCAGCAGCGTTGCGGGGCCCTCTGGGGCCAACGTCCTGACTTTC.

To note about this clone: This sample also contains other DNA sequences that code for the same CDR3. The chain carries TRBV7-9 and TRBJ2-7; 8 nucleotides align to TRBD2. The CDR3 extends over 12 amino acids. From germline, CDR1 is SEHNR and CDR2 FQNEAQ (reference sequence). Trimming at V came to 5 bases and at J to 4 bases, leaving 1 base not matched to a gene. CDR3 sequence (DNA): TGTGCCAGCAGCCCGGGGGGGTACGAGCAGTACTTC. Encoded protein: CASSPGGYEQYF.

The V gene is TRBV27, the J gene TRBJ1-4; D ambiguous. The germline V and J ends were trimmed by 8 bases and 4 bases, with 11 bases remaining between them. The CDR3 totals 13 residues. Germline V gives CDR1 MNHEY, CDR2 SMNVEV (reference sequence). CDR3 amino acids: CASGGTVNEKLFF. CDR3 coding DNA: TGTGCCAGCGGCGGAACCGTTAATGAAAAACTGTTTTTT.

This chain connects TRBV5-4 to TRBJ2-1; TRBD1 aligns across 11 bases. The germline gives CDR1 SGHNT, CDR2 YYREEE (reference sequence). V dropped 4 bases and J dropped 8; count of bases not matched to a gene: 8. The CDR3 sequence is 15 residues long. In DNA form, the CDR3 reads TGTGCCAGCAGCATGGACAGGGGGCACTTTTATGAGCAGTTCTTC. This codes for CASSMDRGHFYEQFF.

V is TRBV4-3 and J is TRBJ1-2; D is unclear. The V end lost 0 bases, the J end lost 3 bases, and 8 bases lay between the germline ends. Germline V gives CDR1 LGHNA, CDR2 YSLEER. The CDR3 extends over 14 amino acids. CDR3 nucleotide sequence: TGCGCCAGCAGCCAAGACGGGCGGGACTATGGCTACACCTTC. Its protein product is CASSQDGRDYGYTF.

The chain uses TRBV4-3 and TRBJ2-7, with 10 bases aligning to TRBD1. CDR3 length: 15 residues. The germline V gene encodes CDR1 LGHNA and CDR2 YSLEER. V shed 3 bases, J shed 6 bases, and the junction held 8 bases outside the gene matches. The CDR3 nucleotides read TGCGCCAGCAGCCACTCCGGGACAGGGGCGCCCGAGCAGTACTTC. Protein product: CASSHSGTGAPEQYF.

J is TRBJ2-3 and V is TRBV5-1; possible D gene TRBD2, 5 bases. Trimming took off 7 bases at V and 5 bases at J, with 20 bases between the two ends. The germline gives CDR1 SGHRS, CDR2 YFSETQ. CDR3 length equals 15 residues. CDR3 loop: CASRPTAGQRDTQYF. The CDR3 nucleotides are TGCGCCAGCCGCCCAACGGCGGGCCAAAGAGATACGCAGTATTTT.

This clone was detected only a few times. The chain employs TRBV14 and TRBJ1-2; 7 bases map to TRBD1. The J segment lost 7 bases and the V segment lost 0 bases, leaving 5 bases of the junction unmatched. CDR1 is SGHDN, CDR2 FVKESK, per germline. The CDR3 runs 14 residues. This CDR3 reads CASSQDGTVPGYTF. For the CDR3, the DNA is TGTGCCAGCAGCCAAGACGGGACAGTACCTGGCTACACCTTC.

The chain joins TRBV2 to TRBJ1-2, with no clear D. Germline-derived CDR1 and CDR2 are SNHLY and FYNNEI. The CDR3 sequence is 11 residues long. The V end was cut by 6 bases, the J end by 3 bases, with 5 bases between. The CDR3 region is CASSGDYGYTF. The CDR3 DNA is TGTGCCAGCAGCGGGGACTATGGCTACACCTTC.

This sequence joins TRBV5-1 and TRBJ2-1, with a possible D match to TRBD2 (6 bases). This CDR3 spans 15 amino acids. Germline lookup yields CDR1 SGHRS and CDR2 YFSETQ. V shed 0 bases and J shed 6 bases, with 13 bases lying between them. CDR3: CASSLGAGRSNEQFF. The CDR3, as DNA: TGCGCCAGCAGCTTGGGGGCGGGGAGGAGCAATGAGCAGTTCTTC. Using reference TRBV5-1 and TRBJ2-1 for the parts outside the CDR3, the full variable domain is KAGVTQTPRYLIKTRGQQVTLSCSPISGHRSVSWYQQTPGQGLQFLFEYFSETQRNKGNFPGRFSGRQFSNSRSEMNVSTLELGDSALYLCASSLGAGRSNEQFFGPGTRLTVL.

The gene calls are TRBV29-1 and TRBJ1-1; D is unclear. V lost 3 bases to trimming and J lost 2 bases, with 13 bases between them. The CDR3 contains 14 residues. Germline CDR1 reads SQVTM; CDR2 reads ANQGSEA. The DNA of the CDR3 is TGCAGCGTTGAGGGGTTAGCGTTTAACACTGAAGCTTTCTTT. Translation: CSVEGLAFNTEAFF. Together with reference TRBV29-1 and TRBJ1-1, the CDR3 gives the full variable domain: SAVISQKPSRDICQRGTSLTIQCQVDSQVTMMFWYRQQPGQSLTLIATANQGSEATYESGFVIDKFPISRPNLTFSTLTVSNMSPEDSSIYLCSVEGLAFNTEAFFGQGTRLTVV.

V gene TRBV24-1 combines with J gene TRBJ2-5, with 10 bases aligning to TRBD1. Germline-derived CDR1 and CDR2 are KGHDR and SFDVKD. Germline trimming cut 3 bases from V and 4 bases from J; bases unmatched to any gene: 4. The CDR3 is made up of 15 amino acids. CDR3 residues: CATSDHGQGGETQYF. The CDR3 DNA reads TGTGCCACCAGTGATCACGGACAGGGGGGAGAGACCCAGTACTTC.

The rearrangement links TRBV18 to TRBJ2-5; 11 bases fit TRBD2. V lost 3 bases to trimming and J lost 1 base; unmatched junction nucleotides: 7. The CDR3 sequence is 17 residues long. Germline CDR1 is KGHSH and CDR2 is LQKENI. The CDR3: CASSPPGLAGGQETQYF. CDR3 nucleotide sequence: TGTGCCAGCTCACCCCCTGGACTAGCGGGTGGCCAAGAGACCCAGTACTTC.

The CDR3 loop is CASSKRQGSDEQYF. CDR3 sequence (DNA): TGTGCCAGCAGCAAACGACAGGGAAGCGACGAGCAGTACTTC. The J gene is TRBJ2-7, the V gene TRBV9; 7 bases line up with TRBD1. After removal of 4 bases from V and 5 bases from J, the junction contained 9 bases not matched to a gene. The germline V gene encodes CDR1 SGDLS and CDR2 YYNGEE. The CDR3 runs 14 residues.

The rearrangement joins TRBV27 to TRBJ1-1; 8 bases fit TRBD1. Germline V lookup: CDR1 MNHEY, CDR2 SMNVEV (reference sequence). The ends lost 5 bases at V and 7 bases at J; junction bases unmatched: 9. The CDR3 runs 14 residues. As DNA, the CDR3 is TGTGCCAGCAGTATCAGATCGACAGGGGTTGAAGCTTTCTTT. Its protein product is CASSIRSTGVEAFF.